This T cell receptor (beta chain) derives from a study of blood T cell repertoires in COVID-19. In the study overall: Sources were T cells, B-cell-depleted T cells, or PBMCs; the material itself was cDNA or gDNA.

The germline gives CDR1 SGHRS, CDR2 YFSETQ. The CDR3 loop spans 14 amino acids. Unmatched junction bases numbered 8, after V lost 3 bases and J lost 6 bases. As processed by the authors: Cell counts per sample came from amplifying reference gene primers. The method was immunoSEQ multiplex PCR; TCRdb's version includes in-frame clones alone and lacks a portion of them. V, J and clone size were drawn from that table, and D and trimming were deduced from the DNA. The sample has over 150,000 clones, approximately 87% seen once; the top ten hold around 21%. Sequencing used peripheral blood. This chain connects TRBV5-1 to TRBJ2-7; 8 bases fit TRBD1. This receptor was taken from a man aged 65 to 85 with active or convalescent COVID-19. The CDR3 DNA follows: TGCGCCAGCAGCTCACTTTCAGGGGGCGGCGAGCAGTACTTC. Its protein product is CASSSLSGGGEQYF.